The following is a T cell receptor beta chain sequence with its context. It lacks a known antigen. The sample holds no much larger clone one base away, and base qualities are not on file. This entry comes from a study of cytomegalovirus exposure and HLA in healthy donors (dated by TCRdb to the late 2010s). General notes on the study: An earlier analysis of several hundred of the donors reported 250 to 300 Gb of sequence data and approximately 110 million unique TCR beta sequences from some 180 million T cells. An early release that covered fewer than 750 HLA-typed donors contained 250 to 350 gigabases of sequencing data and approximately 85 million unique TCR sequences. Among the roughly 410 genotyped donors, 81% belonged to the genetic ancestry cluster associated with self-reported Caucasian donors. The study was designed to test whether signatures of past pathogen exposure could be identified by cataloging public T cell receptors. Using immunosequencing, the study profiled T cell repertoires from 500 to 800 subjects and related those repertoires to cytomegalovirus serostatus. Along with the approximately 620-subject first cohort, a separate validation cohort of over 90 different subjects was used. High-throughput TCR immunosequencing, statistical association of individual TCRs with disease status, and machine learning were combined to predict cytomegalovirus infection status. A later analysis re-examined previously published TCR beta repertoires from 610 or so donors and added high-resolution HLA genotyping to investigate patterns of TCR occurrence. The later analysis used no new phenotypic data to find candidate immune exposures, relying instead on TCR beta sequences and their occurrence across donors. In an earlier analysis of around 540 of the donors, high-throughput TCR beta sequencing was used to judge whether each TCR beta V gene segment behaved as functional or pseudogenic. Donor age, sex, ethnicity and CMV serostatus were compiled together with the repertoire data. Genome-wide SNP genotypes for about 55% of the roughly 670 donors were used in a later genetic analysis, which treated that subset as a discovery cohort. All discovery cohort repertoires had been generated using a single sequencing platform. Class I and class II HLA loci were covered by the typing at four-digit resolution. The number of typed donors differed by locus: about 629-630 for A, B, C, DRB1 and DQB1; 522 for DQA1; over 600 for DPA1; and roughly 450 for DPB1. Several DR-DQ haplotypes were treated as single units for association and clustering because of strong linkage in the cohort. On average, around 200,000 unique TCR beta nucleotide sequences were sequenced per donor among about 400 genotyped donors of the cohort, with about 17% of those sequences being non-productive. The full study reports these points: Presence/absence analyses assumed roughly uniform sequencing depth across donors, an assumption that may not hold. Correlated functional status among segregating V segments might be attributable to linkage disequilibrium, but an unknown experimental factor could not be ruled out. Because HLA typing was unavailable for some donors at each locus, only the typed subset was used in association tests. A later analysis reported that several top co-occurrence clusters appeared linked to parvovirus B19, influenza, CMV and Epstein-Barr virus. According to a later genetic analysis, donors in an Asian-associated ancestry cluster had fewer N-insertions in productive TCRs than the roughly 670-donor mean. A later analysis found that TCR association rates varied across HLA loci, with DRB1 alleles showing the most associated TCRs and HLA-C alleles the fewest. An earlier analysis of approximately 500 of the donors showed that most TCR beta V segments appeared in productive rearrangements either about 87% or about 30% of the time, which broadly matched IMGT annotations. An association between a missense DCLRE1C variant and V-gene and J-gene trimming of TCR beta chains was found in a later genetic analysis and replicated in an independent cohort. Because counts were too low, under 20 rarely observed V segments, including chromosome 9 orphons, were left out of the earlier analysis of approximately 500 of the donors. The study listed 164 TCR beta chains as associated with cytomegalovirus. Compared with equally common non-associated chains, HLA-associated TCR beta chains in a later analysis were more clonally expanded and had lower generation probabilities. The only immune exposure information available for the cohort was CMV serostatus. The cohort was sequenced for TCR beta chains only, and without alpha or paired-chain data the features that could be detected were limited. In vitro tests confirmed that three of the cytomegalovirus-associated TCR beta chains recognize cytomegalovirus antigens. According to the authors, the approach could potentially be generalized to other disease states and immunological phenotypes. A further reported finding was that TCR beta sequences accurately predicted the HLA-A and HLA-B alleles for most subjects in the first cohort. In a later analysis, most CMV-associated TCR beta chains were found to appear HLA-restricted, with HLA associations seemingly driven largely by CMV exposure. In both the original and validation cohorts, the classifier was reported to diagnose cytomegalovirus status with high specificity and sensitivity. At a false discovery rate of 0.05, a later analysis linked 16,000 or so TCR beta sequences to specific HLA alleles. Strong co-occurrence of HLA alleles, especially DR and DQ, made assigning TCR associations to individual alleles difficult. A cluster of highly shared sequence variants was judged likely to be a technical artifact of the sequencing pipeline. While some public TCRs were present in many individuals, most TCR sequences turned up only very rarely across donors. Some IMGT-functional V segments, including TRBV6-2 and TRBV6-3, could not be told apart with the 87-base-pair reads, so those segments were excluded.

The cohort was made up of roughly 670 healthy bone marrow donors. At the time of sampling, every cohort member was nominally healthy, though immune exposures that went unrecorded were likely present. The donor was CMV seronegative and belonged to the group of around 350 seronegative cohort members. A peripheral blood sample was provided by each donor, and peripheral blood mononuclear cells were used for TCR beta sequencing. Genomic DNA extraction from the blood cell samples was performed with the Qiagen DNeasy Blood Extraction Kit. Library generation was performed with the immunoSEQ multiplex PCR assay. For the multiplex PCR, a mixture combining 60 forward primers for TCR Vbeta segments and 13 reverse primers for TCR Jbeta segments was used. A multiplex PCR assay on genomic DNA amplified the CDR3 region of rearranged TCR beta genes. The Illumina HiSeq System was used to sequence the amplified TCR beta libraries as 87-base-pair reads. The published analysis was carried out like this. A later analysis counted 65 million to 90 million unique TCR beta chains across the 700 or so repertoires, and around 9.9 million of these chains were shared by at least two donors. Raw reads were error-corrected and collapsed into unique sequences with a nearest-neighbor algorithm that merged closely related sequences to remove PCR and sequencing errors. To assign V, D and J gene segments, CDR3 sequences were aligned to IMGT reference sequences. For a sequence to be retained, at least a six-nucleotide match to both a V gene segment and a J gene segment was required. Rearrangements were classified as productive when the CDR3 lacked stop codons and remained in frame with V and J, and all other rearrangements were classified as non-productive. Following IMGT convention, CDR3 was defined as the stretch from the second conserved V-encoded cysteine to the conserved J-encoded phenylalanine. The earlier analysis of approximately 590 of the donors excluded any sequence lacking an unambiguous match to a single V gene segment. An earlier analysis of 587 of the donors classified V segments as functional when productive rearrangements were above 56.7% and as segregating when the standard deviation between donors was above 5%. A statistical classification framework was built to diagnose cytomegalovirus status from the catalog of TCR beta chain sequences. A later analysis assigned V and J genes by comparing TCR nucleotide sequences with IMGT/GENE-DB human TR gene sequences. In a later analysis, CDR3 sequences and most-parsimonious VDJ recombination scenarios were assigned using the TCRdist pipeline. A later analysis defined each TCR beta chain by its CDR3 amino acid sequence plus V-gene family, and excluded reads lacking a unique V-gene family. In a later analysis, 500 to 700 highly shared, low-generation-probability nucleotide sequences were removed to address suspected cross-contamination and a sequencing artifact. A later analysis calculated a clonal expansion index for each public chain from normalized within-repertoire ranks of inferred template counts. In a later analysis, generation probabilities were computed using a VDJ recombination model fitted to out-of-frame rearrangements, and the results were checked against IGoR. Hypergeometric tests were used in a later analysis to score TCR-TCR, TCR-HLA and TCR-CMV co-occurrence, with a repertoire-size bias correction applied to the TCR pairs. To estimate false discovery rates, a later analysis permuted the HLA or CMV assignments 20 times. In a later analysis, co-occurring TCRs were grouped using DBSCAN, and TCRdist sequence similarity was added for clustering within HLA-allele-positive subsets. Co-occurrence clustering excluded repertoires with fewer than 30,000 or more than 120,000 public chains, plus five with anomalous nucleotide sharing. Drawn from immuneACCESS, this table holds only the in-frame rearrangements with V and J called that TCRdb kept. Clones are partly lost; checked studies trace under half to an unresolved V gene and leave the rest unexplained. That table gives V, J and clone size, and the DNA gave D and trimming. In this sample the table shows 150,000 to 200,000 clones, roughly 85% of which occur a single time. Roughly 1.3% of the sample lies in the top ten.

V is pared back by 2 bases and J by 6 bases, with 15 bases lying between the germline termini. From the cysteine through the phenylalanine, the CDR3 covers 15 amino acids. The kept DNA is CDR3 alone, 45 bases in frame from the first base. According to the germline V gene (reference sequence), CDR1 reads PRHDT and CDR2 reads FYEKMQ. This clonotype was sampled from a man aged 25-45 years in good health and CMV-seronegative. The specimen was PBMCs. In this chain, TRBV13 is recombined with TRBJ2-3; too little of a D gene remains to name it. CDR3 loop: CASSLIGPGADTQYF. In nucleotide form, the sequence is TGTGCCAGCAGCTTAATCGGTCCTGGAGCGGATACGCAGTATTTT. Joined to the reference TRBV13 and TRBJ2-3 proteins, this CDR3 gives the full variable domain: AAGVIQSPRHLIKEKRETATLKCYPIPRHDTVYWYQQGPGQDPQFLISFYEKMQSDKGSIPDRFSAQQFSDYHSELNMSSLELGDSALYFCASSLIGPGADTQYFGPGTRLTVL.